What follows is one T cell receptor (beta chain) and its context. Its antigen remains unidentified. The sample originates from a study of PD-1 blockade in classical Hodgkin lymphoma. Looking at the study overall: Intravenous delivery of nivolumab at 3 mg/kg to patients occurred every 2 weeks. Points from the study as a whole: The authors have not defined what causes the repertoire differences, possibly disease activity or prior therapy. Newly diagnosed patients and complete responders had comparable diversity at baseline.

The time point denotes: cycle 4 day 1 (C4D1), after five to seven weeks of nivolumab. Every single patient, without exception, relapsed after autologous stem cell transplantation, and brentuximab vedotin exposure varied. With 6 bases removed from V and 0 bases from J, the gap between germline ends came to 10 bases. The CDR3 extends over 14 amino acids. CDR1 and CDR2 from the germline V gene are MNHNS and SASEGT. Measured with immunoSEQ multiplex PCR; TCRdb has only the in-frame clones, and not every one. This sample has tens of thousands of clones, with more than 75% found just once. The clonotype originates from a human donor with classical Hodgkin lymphoma. The input for sequencing was peripheral blood mononuclear cells (PBMCs), taken before the fourth cycle of nivolumab. This sequence joins TRBV6-1 and TRBJ2-3; D is uncertain. CDR3 protein: CASRDRTSTDTQYF. Here the CDR3 DNA reads TGTGCCAGCAGGGACCGAACCAGCACAGATACGCAGTATTTT.